A single sample is the source of the 30 T cell receptor beta chains below, sequenced in a study of immune evolution from preneoplasia to lung adenocarcinoma. Generated by immunoSEQ multiplex PCR, the TCRdb table keeps only in-frame clones and is missing some. The sample carries around 10,000 clones, 78% recorded once. The sequencing sample was made of FFPE minimally invasive lung adenocarcinoma tissue. These receptor sequences come from a person between 60 and 80 years old with lung adenocarcinoma.

CDR3 residues: CASSPRASVETQYF. CDR3 coding DNA: TGTGCCAGCAGCCCCCGCGCTAGCGTGGAGACCCAGTACTTC. The J gene is TRBJ2-5, the V gene TRBV9, with D possibly matching TRBD2 (6 bases). Looked up from germline, CDR1 is SGDLS and CDR2 is YYNGEE. CDR3 length equals 14 residues. V was shortened by 4 bases and J by 5 bases, with 15 bases between the two germline ends.

The chain links TRBV18 to TRBJ1-4, with no clear D. The CDR3 is 14 amino acids. Between the trimmed V and J ends, which lost 0 bases and 8 bases, there was a span of 10 bases. The V gene's germline CDR1 is KGHSH and CDR2 LQKENI. CDR3 sequence (DNA): TGTGCCAGCTCACCACCGGGTAAAGCCGAAAAACTGTTTTTT. Protein: CASSPPGKAEKLFF.

The chain links TRBV19 to TRBJ2-7, with TRBD2 as a possible D gene (7 bases). Per the germline V gene, CDR1 is LNHDA and CDR2 is SQIVND (reference sequence). The CDR3 has 14 amino acids. The V gene lost 10 bases and the J gene lost 1 base, with 17 bases spanning the gap. CDR3 protein: CATKRGGSSYEQYF. The CDR3 DNA reads TGTGCCACCAAAAGGGGGGGGTCGTCCTACGAGCAGTACTTC.

The chain links TRBV2 to TRBJ1-2; 7 nucleotides line up with TRBD1. Germline loops: CDR1 SNHLY, CDR2 FYNNEI. The CDR3 totals 14 residues. With 10 bases clipped from V and 4 bases from J, the junction kept 12 bases outside the gene matches. CDR3 sequence: CATRDHRGTYGYTF. The CDR3 DNA reads as TGTGCCACCAGAGACCACAGGGGAACCTATGGCTACACCTTC. Combining the CDR3 with reference TRBV2 and TRBJ1-2 gives the whole variable domain EPEVTQTPSHQVTQMGQEVILRCVPISNHLYFYWYRQILGQKVEFLVSFYNNEISEKSEIFDDQFSVERPDGSNFTLKIRSTKLEDSAMYFCATRDHRGTYGYTFGSGTRLTVV.

The V and J genes are TRBV10-3 and TRBJ1-2; TRBD1 is a possible D gene (6 bases). V shed 3 bases and J shed 6 bases, with 17 bases lying between them. Germline V gives CDR1 ENHRY, CDR2 SYGVKD. This CDR3 contains 15 residues. CDR3 sequence: CAISDVSGEQDGYTF. CDR3 in DNA: TGTGCCATCAGTGACGTCTCAGGGGAACAGGATGGCTACACCTTC.

This rearrangement joins TRBV9 to TRBJ2-1; 14 bases line up with TRBD2. From germline, CDR1 is SGDLS and CDR2 YYNGEE. The CDR3 has 15 residues. V gave up 4 bases and J gave up 9 bases; unmatched junction bases: 6. The CDR3 is CASSPGLAGEGEQFF. The CDR3 DNA reads as TGTGCCAGCAGCCCGGGACTAGCGGGAGAGGGTGAGCAGTTCTTC. The full variable domain, completed using reference TRBV9 and TRBJ2-1, is DSGVTQTPKHLITATGQRVTLRCSPRSGDLSVYWYQQSLDQGLQFLIQYYNGEERAKGNILERFSAQQFPDLHSELNLSSLELGDSALYFCASSPGLAGEGEQFFGPGTRLTVL.

CDR3: CASSPRTGGYEKLFF. The CDR3 nucleotides read TGTGCCAGCAGTCCCCGGACAGGGGGTTATGAAAAACTGTTTTTT. The genes are TRBV28 and TRBJ1-4; TRBD1 agrees at 10 bases. Germline CDR1 MDHEN, CDR2 SYDVKM. CDR3 length equals 15 residues. The junction had 6 bases not matched to a gene; V was cut back by 5 bases and J by 6 bases.

This chain links TRBV11-2 with TRBJ1-1; no definite D call. V lost 1 base, J lost 2 bases, and 5 bases lay in between. The germline V gene has CDR1 SGHAT and CDR2 FQNNGV. The CDR3 runs to 13 residues. Here the CDR3 DNA reads TGTGCCAGCAGCTTAGTTACCAACACTGAAGCTTTCTTT. It specifies CASSLVTNTEAFF. Combining the CDR3 with reference TRBV11-2 and TRBJ1-1 gives the whole variable domain EAGVAQSPRYKIIEKRQSVAFWCNPISGHATLYWYQQILGQGPKLLIQFQNNGVVDDSQLPKDRFSAERLKGVDSTLKIQPAKLEDSAVYLCASSLVTNTEAFFGQGTRLTVV.

Note on this clone: At one end the junction does not follow the germline gene, possibly because of a read error. The chain combines TRBV7-7 with TRBJ2-7; no firm D call. CDR3 length: 13 amino acids. The germline CDR1 and CDR2 sequences are SSHAT and FNYEAQ (reference sequence). The CDR3 here is CASSPTIGGEQYF. In DNA form, the CDR3 reads TGTGCTAGCAGCCCGACGATCGGTGGCGAGCAGTACTTC.

This clone was seen just once. This rearrangement joins TRBV27 to TRBJ1-6, with a weak D call TRBD1 (5 bases). The CDR3 consists of 16 residues. Trimming removed 3 bases from V and 7 bases from J, with 16 bases in between. Germline loops: CDR1 MNHEY, CDR2 SMNVEV (reference sequence). CDR3 sequence (DNA): TGTGCCAGCAGTTTGGCGGTAGGGACCCCCAATTCACCCCTCCACTTT. Its protein is CASSLAVGTPNSPLHF.

The table lists this clone with a few counts. The V and J genes are TRBV29-1 and TRBJ2-7; D call uncertain. Trimming stripped 1 base from V and 2 bases from J, with 6 bases between. This CDR3 comprises 12 residues. In germline, CDR1 is SQVTM, CDR2 ANQGSEA. DNA of the CDR3: TGCAGCGTTGAAGCAGCCACCTACGAGCAGTACTTC. It codes for CSVEAATYEQYF.

This clone came up once. The genes are TRBV9 and TRBJ2-2; no reliable D call. The V gene lost 0 bases and the J gene lost 4 bases, with 4 bases spanning the gap. Germline V lookup: CDR1 SGDLS, CDR2 YYNGEE. CDR3 size: 13 residues. The CDR3 sequence: CASSVGATGELFF. CDR3 nucleotide sequence: TGTGCCAGCAGCGTAGGGGCCACCGGGGAGCTGTTTTTT. Using reference TRBV9 and TRBJ2-2 for the parts outside the CDR3, the full variable domain is DSGVTQTPKHLITATGQRVTLRCSPRSGDLSVYWYQQSLDQGLQFLIQYYNGEERAKGNILERFSAQQFPDLHSELNLSSLELGDSALYFCASSVGATGELFFGEGSRLTVL.

V is TRBV18 and J is TRBJ1-6; D gene ambiguous. This CDR3 contains 19 residues. The ends were cut back, 1 base at V and 0 bases at J, with 16 bases in the middle. Germline V gene lookup returns CDR1 KGHSH and CDR2 LQKENI. CDR3 region: CASSPRVVGEASYNSPLHF. The CDR3 DNA reads TGTGCCAGCTCACCACGAGTGGTGGGTGAAGCCTCCTATAATTCACCCCTCCACTTT. Using reference TRBV18 and TRBJ1-6 for the parts outside the CDR3, the full variable domain is NAGVMQNPRHLVRRRGQEARLRCSPMKGHSHVYWYRQLPEEGLKFMVYLQKENIIDESGMPKERFSAEFPKEGPSILRIQQVVRGDSAAYFCASSPRVVGEASYNSPLHFGNGTRLTVT.

The chain links TRBV9 to TRBJ1-2; no clear D. This CDR3 is 13 amino acids long. The V gene lost 9 bases and the J gene lost 4 bases, with 16 bases spanning the gap. CDR1 is SGDLS, CDR2 YYNGEE, per germline. CDR3 in DNA: TGTGCCACGTCGGGAGGGTACGGCTATGGCTACACCTTC. It translates to CATSGGYGYGYTF.

The chain is built from TRBV6-5 and TRBJ2-1; the match to TRBD1 covers 9 bases. The CDR3 is 15 residues long. Trimming took 6 bases from V and 0 from J; bases not matched to a gene: 3. CDR1 is MNHEY and CDR2 is SVGAGI in the germline V gene. CDR3 loop: CASRLTGGSYNEQFF. Written as DNA, the CDR3 is TGTGCCAGCAGGCTGACAGGGGGCTCCTACAATGAGCAGTTCTTC.

The rearrangement links TRBV7-3 to TRBJ1-1; D gene uncertain. Trimming took 3 bases from V and 6 from J, leaving 11 bases between them. The CDR3 length is 13 residues. Germline V gene data show CDR1 as SGHTA and CDR2 as FQGTGA. CDR3 DNA sequence: TGTGCCAGCAGCTTCCAGACTACCTCTGAAGCTTTCTTT. The encoded protein is CASSFQTTSEAFF.

This chain joins TRBV5-1 and TRBJ2-3; D is perhaps TRBD2 (5 bases). Germline lookup yields CDR1 SGHRS and CDR2 YFSETQ. V was trimmed by 1 base and J by 1 base, leaving 10 bases between them. CDR3 length: 15 residues. CDR3 protein: CASSLPADRTDTQYF. For the CDR3, the DNA is TGCGCCAGCAGCTTGCCAGCGGATCGCACAGATACGCAGTATTTT.

The V call is TRBV9, the J call TRBJ2-2; tentative D call: TRBD2 (7 bases). In germline, CDR1 is SGDLS, CDR2 YYNGEE. The CDR3 sequence is 17 residues long. Trimming cost V 1 base and J 0 bases, with 13 bases left between them. CDR3 bases: TGTGCCAGCAGCGTATGGGGGAGGGGGGCGAACACCGGGGAGCTGTTTTTT. It codes for CASSVWGRGANTGELFF.

Note on this clone: At one end the junction does not follow the germline gene, possibly because of a read error. The V and J genes are TRBV7-7 and TRBJ2-3, with D possibly matching TRBD2 (5 bases). Germline CDR1 SSHAT, CDR2 FNYEAQ (reference sequence). The CDR3 has 15 amino acids. This chain's CDR3 is CASSSSSGHTDTQYF. CDR3 DNA sequence: TGTGCTAGCAGCTCTAGCTCGGGCCACACAGATACGCAGTATTTT.

V and J are TRBV19 and TRBJ2-5; no firm D call. V dropped 6 bases and J dropped 5 bases, with 10 bases sitting between them. Germline values: CDR1 LNHDA, CDR2 SQIVND (reference sequence). CDR3 length: 12 residues. The CDR3 coding sequence is TGTGCCAGTAGCATATTTGGGGAGACCCAGTACTTC. This gives the protein CASSIFGETQYF.

The chain combines TRBV6-6 with TRBJ2-1; the D is unclear. Trimming left V 5 bases short and J 5 bases short, with 7 bases between. Germline CDR1 reads MNHNY; CDR2 reads SVGAGI (reference sequence). This CDR3 comprises 12 residues. The DNA for the CDR3 is TGTGCCAGCAGTGCGATGAACAATGAGCAGTTCTTC. As protein: CASSAMNNEQFF.

Only one count was recorded for this clone. The J gene is TRBJ2-1, the V gene TRBV2; D is tentatively TRBD1 or TRBD2 (6 bases each). V lost 9 bases to trimming and J lost 8 bases, with 20 bases between them. CDR3 length: 14 amino acids. Per the germline V gene, CDR1 is SNHLY and CDR2 is FYNNEI. CDR3 in DNA: TGTGCCAGTGGGGGGCAGGCCATACGACATGAGCAGTTCTTC. Its translation: CASGGQAIRHEQFF.

This clone has only a few counts. V and J are TRBV7-8 and TRBJ1-4; 12 positions match TRBD1. CDR1 is SGHVS, CDR2 FQNEAQ, per germline. J gave up 8 bases and V 3 bases, and 1 base lay outside the gene matches. CDR3 size: 14 residues. The CDR3 DNA sequence: TGTGCCAGCAGCTTCGGGACAGGGGGCGAAAAACTGTTTTTT. Translated: CASSFGTGGEKLFF. The whole variable domain, filled in from reference TRBV7-8 and TRBJ1-4, reads GAGVSQSPRYKVAKRGQDVALRCDPISGHVSLFWYQQALGQGPEFLTYFQNEAQLDKSGLPSDRFFAERPEGSVSTLKIQRTQQEDSAVYLCASSFGTGGEKLFFGSGTQLSVL.

A few counts support this clone. V gene TRBV6-1 combines with J gene TRBJ2-7; 7 nucleotides line up with TRBD2. The germline V gene encodes CDR1 MNHNS and CDR2 SASEGT. V lost 2 bases to trimming and J lost 4 bases; unmatched junction nucleotides: 8. The CDR3 is made up of 15 amino acids. CDR3 in DNA: TGTGCCAGCAGTGAATGGGCGGGAGAGTTTTACGAGCAGTACTTC. It is translated as CASSEWAGEFYEQYF.

The CDR3: CASRLQGSHTGELFF. CDR3 in DNA: TGTGCCAGCAGACTACAGGGATCGCACACCGGGGAGCTGTTTTTT. The chain joins TRBV5-4 to TRBJ2-2; D is perhaps TRBD1 (6 bases). Deletions cut 5 bases from V and 3 bases from J, with 14 bases between. Germline CDR1 reads SGHNT; CDR2 reads YYREEE (reference sequence). The CDR3 runs 15 residues.

J is TRBJ2-7 and V is TRBV30; 9 bases fit TRBD2. This CDR3 has 16 amino acids. The trim removed 2 bases at V and 2 bases at J, leaving 10 bases unmatched. In germline, CDR1 is GTSNPN, CDR2 SVGIG (reference sequence). CDR3 sequence: CAWSLSGGTGTYEQYF. The CDR3 region has the DNA TGTGCCTGGAGTCTGAGCGGGGGGACGGGTACCTACGAGCAGTACTTC.

The rearrangement joins TRBV29-1 to TRBJ2-7; D perhaps matches TRBD1 (6 bases). Germline CDR1 reads SQVTM; CDR2 reads ANQGSEA. The CDR3 spans 12 residues. V was clipped by 6 bases and J by 0 bases, with 9 bases between them. CDR3 bases: TGCAGCGTGCTAGGGGGCTCCTACGAGCAGTACTTC. As protein: CSVLGGSYEQYF.

This clone was observed once. This chain uses TRBV28 with TRBJ2-4, with D tentatively TRBD1 (6 bases). Trimming took off 7 bases at V and 3 bases at J, with 7 bases between the two ends. Germline CDR1 reads MDHEN; CDR2 reads SYDVKM. This CDR3 contains 12 residues. The CDR3 coding sequence is TGTGCCAGCAAAGGGGGCAAAAACATTCAGTACTTC. This sequence encodes CASKGGKNIQYF.

V and J are TRBV11-3 and TRBJ2-1, with unresolved D. Germline V gives CDR1 SGHNT, CDR2 YENEEA. This CDR3 has 11 amino acids. Between the trimmed V and J ends, which lost 2 bases and 8 bases, there was a span of 4 bases. Here the CDR3 DNA reads TGTGCCAGCAGCTTAATTGATGAGCAGTTCTTC. Amino acids: CASSLIDEQFF.

The chain employs TRBV20-1 and TRBJ1-1; weak D call: TRBD1 (5 bases). CDR1 and CDR2 from the germline V gene are DFQATT and SNEGSKA (reference sequence). V was pared by 3 bases and J by 6 bases, with 8 bases between. This CDR3 is built from 11 residues. The CDR3, as DNA: TGCAGTGCTAGTAGGGGCGCTGAAGCTTTCTTT. Protein sequence: CSASRGAEAFF.